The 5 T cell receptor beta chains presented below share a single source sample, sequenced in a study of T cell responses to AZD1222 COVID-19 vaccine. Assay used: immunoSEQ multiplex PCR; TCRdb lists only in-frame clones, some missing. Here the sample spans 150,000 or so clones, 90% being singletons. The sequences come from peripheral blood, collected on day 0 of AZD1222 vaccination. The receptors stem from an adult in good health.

The CDR3 DNA is TGTGCCAGTAGAGGGAGGACAGCAAACACCGGGGAGCTGTTTTTT. This sequence encodes CASRGRTANTGELFF. The gene calls are TRBV19 and TRBJ2-2; D may match TRBD1 or TRBD2 (6 bases each). Trimming removed 6 bases from V and 2 bases from J, with 13 bases in between. This CDR3 is 15 amino acids long. Germline V gene lookup returns CDR1 LNHDA and CDR2 SQIVND (reference sequence). Filled out from reference TRBV19 and TRBJ2-2, the complete variable domain reads DGGITQSPKYLFRKEGQNVTLSCEQNLNHDAMYWYRQDPGQGLRLIYYSQIVNDFQKGDIAEGYSVSREKKESFPLTVTSAQKNPTAFYLCASRGRTANTGELFFGEGSRLTVL.

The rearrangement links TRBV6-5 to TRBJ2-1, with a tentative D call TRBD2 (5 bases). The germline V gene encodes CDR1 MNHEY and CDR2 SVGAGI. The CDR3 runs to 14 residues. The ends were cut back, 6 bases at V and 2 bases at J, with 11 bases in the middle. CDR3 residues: CASSERATYNEQFF. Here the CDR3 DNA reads TGTGCCAGCAGCGAGAGGGCCACCTACAATGAGCAGTTCTTC.

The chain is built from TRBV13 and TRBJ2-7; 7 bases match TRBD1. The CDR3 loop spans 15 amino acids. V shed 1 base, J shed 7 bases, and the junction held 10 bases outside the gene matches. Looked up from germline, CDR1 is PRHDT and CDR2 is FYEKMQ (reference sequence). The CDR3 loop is CASSLVTQGLGEQYF. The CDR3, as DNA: TGTGCCAGCAGCTTAGTAACACAGGGGCTTGGAGAGCAGTACTTC.

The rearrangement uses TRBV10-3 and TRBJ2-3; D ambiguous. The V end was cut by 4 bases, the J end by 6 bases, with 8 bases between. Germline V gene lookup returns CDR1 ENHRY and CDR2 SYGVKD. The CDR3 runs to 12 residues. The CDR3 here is CAISVFSDTQYF. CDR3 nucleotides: TGTGCCATCAGTGTCTTTTCGGATACGCAGTATTTT.

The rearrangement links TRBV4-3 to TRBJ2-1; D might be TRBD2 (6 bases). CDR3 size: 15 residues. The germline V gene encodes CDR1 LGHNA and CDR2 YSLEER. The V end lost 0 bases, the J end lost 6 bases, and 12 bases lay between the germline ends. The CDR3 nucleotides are TGCGCCAGCAGCCAAGAAGTCCGGGGGAGCAATGAGCAGTTCTTC. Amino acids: CASSQEVRGSNEQFF.